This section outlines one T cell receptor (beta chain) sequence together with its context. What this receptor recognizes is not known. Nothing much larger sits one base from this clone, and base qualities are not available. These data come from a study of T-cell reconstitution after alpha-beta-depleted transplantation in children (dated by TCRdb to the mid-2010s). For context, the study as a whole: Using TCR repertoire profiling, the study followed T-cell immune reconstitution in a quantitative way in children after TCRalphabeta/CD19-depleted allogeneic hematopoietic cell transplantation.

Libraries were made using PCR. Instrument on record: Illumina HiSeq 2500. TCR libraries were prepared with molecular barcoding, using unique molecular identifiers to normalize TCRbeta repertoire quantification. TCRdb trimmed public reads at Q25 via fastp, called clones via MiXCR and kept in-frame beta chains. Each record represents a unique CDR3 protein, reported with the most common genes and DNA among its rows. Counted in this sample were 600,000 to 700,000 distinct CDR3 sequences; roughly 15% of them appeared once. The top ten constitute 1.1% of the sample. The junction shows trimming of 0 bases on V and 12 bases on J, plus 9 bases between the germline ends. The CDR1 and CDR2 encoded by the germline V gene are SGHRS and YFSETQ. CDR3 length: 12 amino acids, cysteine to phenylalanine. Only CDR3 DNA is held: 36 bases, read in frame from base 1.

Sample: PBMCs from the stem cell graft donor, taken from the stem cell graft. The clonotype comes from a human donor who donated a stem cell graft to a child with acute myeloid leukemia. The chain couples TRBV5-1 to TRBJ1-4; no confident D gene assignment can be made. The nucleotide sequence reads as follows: TGCGCCAGCAGCTTGGACAAGGCACAACTGTTTTTT. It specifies CASSLDKAQLFF.